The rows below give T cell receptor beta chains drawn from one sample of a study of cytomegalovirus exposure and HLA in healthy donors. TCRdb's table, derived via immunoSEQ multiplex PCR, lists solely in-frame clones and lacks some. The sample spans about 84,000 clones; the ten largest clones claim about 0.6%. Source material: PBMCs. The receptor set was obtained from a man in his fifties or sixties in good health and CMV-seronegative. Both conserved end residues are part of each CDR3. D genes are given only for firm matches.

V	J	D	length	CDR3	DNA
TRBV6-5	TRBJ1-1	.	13	CASSYWFAEEAFF	TGTGCCAGCAGTTACTGGTTTGCGGAAGAAGCTTTCTTT
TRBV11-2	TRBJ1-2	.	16	CASSLGAGLSNYGYTF	TGTGCCAGCAGCTTAGGGGCAGGCCTTTCTAACTATGGCTACACCTTC
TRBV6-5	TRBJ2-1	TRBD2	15	CASRTLAGPYNEQFF	TGTGCCAGCAGAACACTAGCGGGGCCCTACAATGAGCAGTTCTTC
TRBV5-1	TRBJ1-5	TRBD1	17	CASSLGRGRGSNQPQHF	TGCGCCAGCAGTTTGGGCAGGGGGCGCGGTAGCAATCAGCCCCAGCATTTT
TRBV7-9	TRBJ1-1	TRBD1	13	CASANRGGTEAFF	TGTGCCAGCGCAAACAGGGGTGGAACTGAAGCTTTCTTT
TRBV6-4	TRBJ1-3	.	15	CASSTGKESGNTIYF	TGTGCCAGCAGTACAGGGAAGGAGTCTGGAAACACCATATATTTT
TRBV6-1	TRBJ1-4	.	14	CASSEGQGGEKLFF	TGTGCCAGCAGTGAAGGGCAGGGAGGCGAAAAACTGTTTTTT
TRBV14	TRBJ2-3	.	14	CASSQDRGTDTQYF	TGTGCCAGCAGCCAAGATCGGGGCACAGATACGCAGTATTTT
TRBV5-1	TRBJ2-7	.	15	CASSFSVPSSYEQYF	TGCGCCAGCAGCTTCTCAGTCCCTAGCTCCTACGAGCAGTACTTC
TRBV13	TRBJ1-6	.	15	CASRAARIGNSPLHF	TGTGCCAGCAGAGCAGCGCGCATAGGAAATTCACCCCTCCACTTT
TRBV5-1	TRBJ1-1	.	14	CASSFNRAETEAFF	TGCGCCAGCAGCTTCAACAGGGCGGAAACTGAAGCTTTCTTT
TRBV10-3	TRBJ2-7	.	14	CAILSGTKSYEQYF	TGTGCCATCTTGTCCGGGACAAAATCCTACGAGCAGTACTTC
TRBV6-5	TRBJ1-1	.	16	CASSYSFVGEESEAFF	TGTGCCAGCAGTTACTCTTTTGTGGGAGAAGAATCTGAAGCTTTCTTT
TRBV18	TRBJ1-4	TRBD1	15	CASSTRTGDSGKLFF	TGTGCCAGCTCAACCCGGACAGGGGATTCTGGAAAACTGTTTTTT
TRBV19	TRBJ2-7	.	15	CASSIYLGGKYEQYF	TGTGCCAGTAGTATCTACCTAGGGGGAAAGTACGAGCAGTACTTC
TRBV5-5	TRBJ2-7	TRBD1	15	CASSLAPGQTYEQYF	TGTGCCAGCAGCTTGGCACCGGGACAGACCTACGAGCAGTACTTC
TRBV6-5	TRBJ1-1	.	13	CASSSTVNTEAFF	TGTGCCAGCAGTTCGACAGTGAACACTGAAGCTTTCTTT
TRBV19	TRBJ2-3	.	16	CASGLTGSGSGDTQYF	TGTGCCAGCGGGCTTACAGGGAGTGGTTCAGGAGATACGCAGTATTTT
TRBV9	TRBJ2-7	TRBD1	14	CASSAGTGDGEQYF	TGTGCCAGCAGCGCCGGGACAGGGGACGGCGAGCAGTACTTC
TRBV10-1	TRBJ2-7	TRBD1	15	CASSAGTGRTYEQYF	TGCGCCAGCAGTGCCGGGACAGGGAGGACCTACGAGCAGTACTTC
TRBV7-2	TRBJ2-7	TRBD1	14	CASSPGQAGYEQYF	TGTGCCAGCAGTCCGGGACAGGCCGGGTACGAGCAGTACTTC
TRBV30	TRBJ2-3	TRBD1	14	CARTGTGTTDTQYF	TGTGCCCGAACCGGGACAGGGACCACAGATACGCAGTATTTT
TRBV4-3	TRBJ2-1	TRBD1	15	CASSQRQGIYNEQFF	TGCGCCAGCAGCCAAAGACAGGGGATCTACAATGAGCAGTTCTTC
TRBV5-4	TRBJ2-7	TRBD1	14	CASRRDRESYEQYF	TGTGCCAGCAGACGAGACAGGGAATCCTACGAGCAGTACTTC
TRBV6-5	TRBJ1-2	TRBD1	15	CASESGQGLGEGYTF	TGTGCCAGCGAATCGGGACAGGGTCTGGGGGAGGGCTACACCTTC
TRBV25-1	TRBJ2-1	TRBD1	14	CASSDLTGANEQFF	TGTGCCAGCAGTGATTTGACAGGGGCCAATGAGCAGTTCTTC
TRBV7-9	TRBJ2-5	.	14	CASSLVGSQETQYF	TGTGCCAGCAGCTTAGTGGGCAGCCAAGAAACCCAGTACTTC
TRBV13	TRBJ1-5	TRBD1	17	CASSYRYLGQNNQPQHF	TGTGCCAGCAGTTACCGATACCTGGGACAGAACAATCAGCCCCAGCATTTT
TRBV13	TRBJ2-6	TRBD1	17	CASSPAGTVSGANVLTF	TGTGCCAGCAGCCCGGCCGGGACAGTATCTGGGGCCAACGTCCTGACTTTC
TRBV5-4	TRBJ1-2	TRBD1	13	CASSGDRNYGYTF	TGTGCCAGCAGCGGGGACAGGAACTATGGCTACACCTTC
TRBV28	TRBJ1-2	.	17	CASSYPSYSGGNYGYTF	TGTGCCAGCAGTTACCCTTCTTACAGCGGCGGGAACTATGGCTACACCTTC
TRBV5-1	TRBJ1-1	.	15	CASSLTGTGRTEAFF	TGCGCCAGCAGCCTAACAGGTACAGGGCGGACTGAAGCTTTCTTT
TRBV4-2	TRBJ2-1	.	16	CASSQDRGRQYNEQFF	TGTGCCAGCAGCCAAGATCGGGGAAGGCAATACAATGAGCAGTTCTTC
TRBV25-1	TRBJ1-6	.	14	CASSVDSYNSPLHF	TGTGCCAGCAGTGTGGACAGTTATAATTCACCCCTCCACTTT
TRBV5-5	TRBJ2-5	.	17	CASSLGNQGGREETQYF	TGTGCCAGCAGCTTGGGGAACCAGGGGGGAAGGGAGGAGACCCAGTACTTC
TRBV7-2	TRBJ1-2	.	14	CASSSFGGDYGYTF	TGTGCCAGCAGCTCTTTCGGGGGGGACTATGGCTACACCTTC
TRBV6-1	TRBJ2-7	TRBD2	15	CASSDVAGGLYEQYF	TGTGCCAGCAGTGATGTAGCGGGGGGCCTCTACGAGCAGTACTTC
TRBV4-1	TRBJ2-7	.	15	CASSHPTGWSHEQYF	TGCGCCAGCAGCCATCCCACCGGGTGGTCCCACGAGCAGTACTTC
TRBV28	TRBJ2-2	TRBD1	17	CASSPGTGGTNTGELFF	TGTGCCAGCAGCCCAGGGACAGGGGGCACGAACACCGGGGAGCTGTTTTTT
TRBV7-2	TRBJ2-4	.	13	CASSSYSLNIQYF	TGTGCCAGCAGCTCTTACAGCCTAAACATTCAGTACTTC